A selection of T cell receptor beta chains follows, all from one sample in a study of T cells in localized non-small cell lung cancer. The repertoire was sequenced with immunoSEQ multiplex PCR; TCRdb's copy has only in-frame clones and lacks some. This sample has tens of thousands of clones; about 88% occur once, and the top ten carry more than 2%. The sample here was peripheral blood, taken before any cancer treatment. The receptors derive from a man aged 40 to 70 with stage I lung adenocarcinoma. Each CDR3 is given with its conserved first and last residue. The D gene is left open where the match is weak.

D gene | J gene | V gene | CDR3 DNA | CDR3 protein
- | TRBJ2-3 | TRBV7-2 | TGTGCCAGCAGCTTAGGACTAGTGGGGAACACAGATACGCAGTATTTT | CASSLGLVGNTDTQYF
TRBD2 | TRBJ2-7 | TRBV6-6 | TGTGCCAGCAAGGCGACTAGCGGGAGTTACGAGCAGTACTTC | CASKATSGSYEQYF
- | TRBJ1-5 | TRBV6-6 | TGTGCCAGCCTCTACGGGACCAATCAGCCCCAGCATTTT | CASLYGTNQPQHF
TRBD1 | TRBJ2-5 | TRBV7-2 | TGTGCCAGCAGCAACACCTGGACAGGAAGGGAGACCCAGTACTTC | CASSNTWTGRETQYF
TRBD1 | TRBJ2-1 | TRBV27 | TGTGCCAGCAGCGCCGGGACAGGGCTCCAATTATACAATGAGCAGTTCTTC | CASSAGTGLQLYNEQFF
- | TRBJ2-1 | TRBV5-1 | TGCGCCAGCAGCCAGGGGTCCTACAATGAGCAGTTCTTC | CASSQGSYNEQFF
- | TRBJ1-2 | TRBV5-1 | TGCGCCAGCAGCTTAGACGGCGGTGGGCCCGGCTATGGCTACACCTTC | CASSLDGGGPGYGYTF
TRBD1 | TRBJ1-5 | TRBV7-6 | TGTGCCAGCAGCTTGGCGACAGGGACTCAGCATTTT | CASSLATGTQHF
TRBD1 | TRBJ2-5 | TRBV11-2 | TGTGCCAGCAGCTTGGGCTCGGGACAGGGCTTTGAGACCCAGTACTTC | CASSLGSGQGFETQYF
- | TRBJ2-3 | TRBV21-1 | TGTGCCAGCAGCCTCCGACTAGAGACAGATACGCAGTATTTT | CASSLRLETDTQYF
- | TRBJ1-3 | TRBV6-1 | TGTGCCAGCAGGGCGACTGTTACTGGAAACACCATATATTTT | CASRATVTGNTIYF